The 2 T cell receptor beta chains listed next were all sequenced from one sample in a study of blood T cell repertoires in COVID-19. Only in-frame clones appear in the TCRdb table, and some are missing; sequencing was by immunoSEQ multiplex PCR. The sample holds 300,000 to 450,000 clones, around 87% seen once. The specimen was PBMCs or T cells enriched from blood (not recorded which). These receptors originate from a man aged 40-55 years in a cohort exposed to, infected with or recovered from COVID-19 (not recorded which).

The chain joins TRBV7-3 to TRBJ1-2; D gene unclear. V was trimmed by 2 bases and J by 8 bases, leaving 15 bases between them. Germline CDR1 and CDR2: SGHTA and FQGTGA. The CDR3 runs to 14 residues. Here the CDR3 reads CASSLDGVMGGYTF. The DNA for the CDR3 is TGTGCCAGCAGCTTAGACGGGGTCATGGGAGGCTACACCTTC.

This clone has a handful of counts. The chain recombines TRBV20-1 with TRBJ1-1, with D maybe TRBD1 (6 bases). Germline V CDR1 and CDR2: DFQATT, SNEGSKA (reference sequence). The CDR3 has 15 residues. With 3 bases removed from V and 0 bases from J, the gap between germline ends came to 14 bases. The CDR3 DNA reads TGCAGTGCTAGTCGCAGGGGCGCTATGAACACTGAAGCTTTCTTT. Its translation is CSASRRGAMNTEAFF.